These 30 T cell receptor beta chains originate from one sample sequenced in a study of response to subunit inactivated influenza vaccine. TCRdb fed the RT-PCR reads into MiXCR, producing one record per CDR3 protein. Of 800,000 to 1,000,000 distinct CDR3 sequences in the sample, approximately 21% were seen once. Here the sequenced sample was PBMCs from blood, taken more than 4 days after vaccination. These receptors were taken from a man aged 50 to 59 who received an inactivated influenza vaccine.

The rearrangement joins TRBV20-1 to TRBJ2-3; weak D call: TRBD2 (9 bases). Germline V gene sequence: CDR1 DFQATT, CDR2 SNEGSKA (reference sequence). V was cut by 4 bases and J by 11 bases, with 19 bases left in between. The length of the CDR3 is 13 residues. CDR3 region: CSATSSGTGGQYF. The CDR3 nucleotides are TGCAGTGCTACTTCTAGCGGGACAGGCGGGCAGTATTTT.

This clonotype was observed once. The CDR3 region is CASKPSLSSYNEQFF. The CDR3, as DNA: TGTGCCAGCAAACCCAGCCTGAGCTCCTACAATGAGCAGTTCTTC. V is TRBV2 and J is TRBJ2-1; D remains ambiguous. Looked up from germline, CDR1 is SNHLY and CDR2 is FYNNEI. Between the trimmed V and J ends, which lost 7 bases and 0 bases, there was a span of 13 bases. There are 15 residues in the CDR3.

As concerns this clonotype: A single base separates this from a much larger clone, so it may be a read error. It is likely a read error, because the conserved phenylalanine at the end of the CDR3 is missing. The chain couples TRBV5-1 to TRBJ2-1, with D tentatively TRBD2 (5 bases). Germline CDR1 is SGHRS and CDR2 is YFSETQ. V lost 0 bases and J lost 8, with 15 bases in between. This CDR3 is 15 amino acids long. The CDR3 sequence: CASSLENRGSDEQFI. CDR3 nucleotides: TGCGCCAGCAGCTTGGAAAATCGAGGGAGCGATGAGCAGTTCATC.

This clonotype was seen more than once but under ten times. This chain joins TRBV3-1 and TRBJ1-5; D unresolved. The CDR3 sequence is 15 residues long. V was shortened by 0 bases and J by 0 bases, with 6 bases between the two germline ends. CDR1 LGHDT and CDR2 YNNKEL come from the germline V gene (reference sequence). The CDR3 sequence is CASSQEPYSNQPQHF. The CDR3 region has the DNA TGTGCCAGCAGCCAAGAGCCGTATAGCAATCAGCCCCAGCATTTT.

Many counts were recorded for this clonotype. The CDR3 region is CASSFPAGGHQETQYF. The CDR3 bases are TGTGCCAGCAGTTTCCCAGCGGGGGGGCACCAAGAGACCCAGTACTTC. This rearrangement joins TRBV12-3 or TRBV12-4 to TRBJ2-5, with 10 bases that match TRBD2. This CDR3 is 16 amino acids long. Unmatched junction bases numbered 4, after V lost 3 bases and J lost 0 bases.

The CDR3 DNA sequence: TGTGCCAGCAGTCCGGGACTAGCCCTCACAGATACGCAGTATTTT. Residues: CASSPGLALTDTQYF. This sequence joins TRBV12-3 or TRBV12-4 and TRBJ2-3; the match to TRBD2 covers 9 bases. J gave up 2 bases and V 5 bases, and 5 bases lay outside the gene matches. The CDR3 runs to 15 residues.

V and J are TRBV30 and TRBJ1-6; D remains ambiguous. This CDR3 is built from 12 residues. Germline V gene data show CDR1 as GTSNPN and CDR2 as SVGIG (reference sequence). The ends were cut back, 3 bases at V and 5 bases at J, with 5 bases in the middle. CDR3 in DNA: TGTGCCTGGAGAAGGAATAATTCACCCCTCCACTTT. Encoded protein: CAWRRNNSPLHF.

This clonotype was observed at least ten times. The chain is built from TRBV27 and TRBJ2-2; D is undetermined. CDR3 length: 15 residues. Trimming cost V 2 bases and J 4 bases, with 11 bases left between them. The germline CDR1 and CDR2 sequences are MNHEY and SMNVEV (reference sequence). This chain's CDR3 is CASSLRDSGTGELFF. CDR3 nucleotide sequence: TGTGCCAGCAGTTTAAGGGATTCCGGCACCGGGGAGCTGTTTTTT.

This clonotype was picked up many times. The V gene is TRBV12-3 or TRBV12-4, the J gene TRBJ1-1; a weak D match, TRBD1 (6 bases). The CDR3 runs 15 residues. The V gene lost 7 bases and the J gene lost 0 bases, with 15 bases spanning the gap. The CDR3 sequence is CASTLGGHLNTEAFF. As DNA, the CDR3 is TGTGCCAGCACCCTAGGGGGGCACCTGAACACTGAAGCTTTCTTT.

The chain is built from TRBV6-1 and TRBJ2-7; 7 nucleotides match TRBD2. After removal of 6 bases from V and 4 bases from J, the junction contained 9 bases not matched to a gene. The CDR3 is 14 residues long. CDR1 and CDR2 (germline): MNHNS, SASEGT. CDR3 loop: CASRDSGTTYEQYF. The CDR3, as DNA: TGTGCCAGCAGGGATTCAGGGACTACTTACGAGCAGTACTTC.

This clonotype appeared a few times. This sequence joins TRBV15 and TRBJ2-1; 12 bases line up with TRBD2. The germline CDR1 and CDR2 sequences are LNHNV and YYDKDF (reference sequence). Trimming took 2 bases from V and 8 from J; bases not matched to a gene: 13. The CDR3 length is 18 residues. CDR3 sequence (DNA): TGTGCCACCAGCAGATTTCCCCTGACTAGCGGGAGAGTATATGAGCAGTTCTTC. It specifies CATSRFPLTSGRVYEQFF.

DNA of the CDR3: TGTGCCAGCAGCCCAGAGGGACAGGGGGGTATCTACGAGCAGTACTTC. Translated, it gives CASSPEGQGGIYEQYF. The J gene is TRBJ2-7, the V gene TRBV13, with 11 bases aligning to TRBD1. The CDR3 spans 16 residues. J gave up 3 bases and V 5 bases, and 9 bases lay outside the gene matches. Germline CDR1 PRHDT, CDR2 FYEKMQ (reference sequence).

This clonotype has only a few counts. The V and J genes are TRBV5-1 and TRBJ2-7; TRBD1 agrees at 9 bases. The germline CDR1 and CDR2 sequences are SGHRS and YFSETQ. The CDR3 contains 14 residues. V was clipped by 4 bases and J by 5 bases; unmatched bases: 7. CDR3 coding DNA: TGCGCCAGCAGCATCGGGACAGGGATACACGAGCAGTACTTC. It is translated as CASSIGTGIHEQYF.

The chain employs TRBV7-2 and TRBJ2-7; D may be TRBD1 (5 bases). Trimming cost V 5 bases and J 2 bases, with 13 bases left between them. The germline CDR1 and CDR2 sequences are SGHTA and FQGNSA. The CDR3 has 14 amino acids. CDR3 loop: CASSRRQDTYEQYF. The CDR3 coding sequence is TGTGCCAGCAGCCGGCGTCAGGACACCTACGAGCAGTACTTC.

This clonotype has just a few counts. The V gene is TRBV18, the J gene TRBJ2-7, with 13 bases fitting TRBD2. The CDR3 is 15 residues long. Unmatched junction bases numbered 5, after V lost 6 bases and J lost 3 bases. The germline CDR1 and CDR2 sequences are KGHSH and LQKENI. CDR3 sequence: CASSPGTSGDYEQYF. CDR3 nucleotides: TGTGCCAGCTCGCCCGGGACTAGCGGGGACTACGAGCAGTACTTC.

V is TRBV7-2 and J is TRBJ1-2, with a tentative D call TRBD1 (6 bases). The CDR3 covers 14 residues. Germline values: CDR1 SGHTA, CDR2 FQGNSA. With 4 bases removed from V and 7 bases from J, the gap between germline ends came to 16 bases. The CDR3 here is CASSSQGRVTGYTF. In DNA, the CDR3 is TGTGCCAGCAGCTCCCAGGGGCGAGTGACTGGCTACACCTTC.

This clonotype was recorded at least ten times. For the CDR3, the DNA is TGCAGTGCTAGCCAGAGTGACTATGGCTACACCTTC. Its protein is CSASQSDYGYTF. The chain employs TRBV20-1 and TRBJ1-2, with D uncertain. The CDR3 covers 12 residues. Germline V gene data show CDR1 as DFQATT and CDR2 as SNEGSKA (reference sequence). Trimming cost V 3 bases and J 3 bases, with 8 bases left between them.

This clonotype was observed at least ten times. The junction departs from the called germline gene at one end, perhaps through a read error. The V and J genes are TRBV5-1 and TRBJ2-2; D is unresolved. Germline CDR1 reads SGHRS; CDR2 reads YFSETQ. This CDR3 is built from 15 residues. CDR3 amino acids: CASSLGPTQTEELFF. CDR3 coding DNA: TGCGCCAGCAGCTTGGGCCCTACTCAAACCGAGGAGCTGTTTTTT.

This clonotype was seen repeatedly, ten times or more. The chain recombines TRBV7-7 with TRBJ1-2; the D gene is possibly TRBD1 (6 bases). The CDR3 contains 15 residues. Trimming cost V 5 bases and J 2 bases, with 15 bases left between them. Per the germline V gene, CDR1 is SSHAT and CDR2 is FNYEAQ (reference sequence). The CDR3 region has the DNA TGTGCCAGCAGCCCATTGGACAGCGACAACTATGGCTACACCTTC. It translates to CASSPLDSDNYGYTF.

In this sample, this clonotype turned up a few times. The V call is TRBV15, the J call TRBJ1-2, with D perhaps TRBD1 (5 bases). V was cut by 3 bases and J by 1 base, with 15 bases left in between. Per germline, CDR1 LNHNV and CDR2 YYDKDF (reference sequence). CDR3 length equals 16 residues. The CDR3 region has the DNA TGTGCCACCAGCAGGACGGGTCGGGGCAGTAACTATGGCTACACCTTC. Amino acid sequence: CATSRTGRGSNYGYTF.

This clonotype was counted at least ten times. The CDR3 region is CASMSSGGALSYF. CDR3 sequence (DNA): TGTGCCAGCATGTCTAGCGGGGGGGCGTTGTCGTACTTC. The chain has TRBV12-3 or TRBV12-4 and TRBJ2-4; 12 nucleotides line up with TRBD2. V shed 7 bases and J 15 bases; nucleotides not matched to a gene: 10. The CDR3 consists of 13 residues.

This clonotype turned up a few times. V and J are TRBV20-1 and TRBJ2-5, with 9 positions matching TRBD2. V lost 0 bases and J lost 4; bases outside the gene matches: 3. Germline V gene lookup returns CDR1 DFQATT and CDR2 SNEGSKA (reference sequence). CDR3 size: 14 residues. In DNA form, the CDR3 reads TGCAGTGCTAGAGAAGCGGGGGGCCGAGAGACCCAGTACTTC. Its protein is CSAREAGGRETQYF.

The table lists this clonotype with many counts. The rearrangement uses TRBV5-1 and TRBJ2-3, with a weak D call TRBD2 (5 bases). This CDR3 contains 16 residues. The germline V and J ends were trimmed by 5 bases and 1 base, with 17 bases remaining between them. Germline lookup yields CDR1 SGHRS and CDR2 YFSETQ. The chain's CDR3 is CASSRDRAAGTDTQYF. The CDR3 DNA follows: TGCGCCAGCAGTCGGGATCGGGCCGCAGGCACAGATACGCAGTATTTT.

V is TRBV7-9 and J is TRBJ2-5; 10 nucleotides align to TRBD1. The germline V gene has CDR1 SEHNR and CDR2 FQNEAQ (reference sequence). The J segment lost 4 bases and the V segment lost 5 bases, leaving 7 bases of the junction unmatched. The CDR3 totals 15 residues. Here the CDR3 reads CASSQGTGVGETQYF. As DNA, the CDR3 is TGTGCCAGCAGCCAAGGGACAGGGGTCGGAGAGACCCAGTACTTC.

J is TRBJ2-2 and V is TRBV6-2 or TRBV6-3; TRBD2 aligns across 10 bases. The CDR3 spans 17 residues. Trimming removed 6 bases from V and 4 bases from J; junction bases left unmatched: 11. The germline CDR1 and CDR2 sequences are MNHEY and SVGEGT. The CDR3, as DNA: TGTGCCAGCAGCTTCCCCCAAGCGGGGGGGCCCACCGGGGAGCTGTTTTTT. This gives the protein CASSFPQAGGPTGELFF.

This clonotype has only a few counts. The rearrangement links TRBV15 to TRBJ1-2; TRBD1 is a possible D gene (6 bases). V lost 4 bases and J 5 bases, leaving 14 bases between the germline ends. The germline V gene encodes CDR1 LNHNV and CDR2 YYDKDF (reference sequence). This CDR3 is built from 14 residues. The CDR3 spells CATSTRRGGYGYTF. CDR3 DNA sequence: TGTGCCACCAGCACCCGACGAGGGGGTTATGGCTACACCTTC.

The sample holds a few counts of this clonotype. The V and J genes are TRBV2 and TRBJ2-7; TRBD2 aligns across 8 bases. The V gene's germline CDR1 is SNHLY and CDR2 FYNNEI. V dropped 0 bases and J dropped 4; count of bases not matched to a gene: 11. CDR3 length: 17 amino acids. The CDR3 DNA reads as TGTGCCAGCAGTGAAGCCGTCGGGGGGGGCACGAAATACGAGCAGTACTTC. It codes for CASSEAVGGGTKYEQYF.

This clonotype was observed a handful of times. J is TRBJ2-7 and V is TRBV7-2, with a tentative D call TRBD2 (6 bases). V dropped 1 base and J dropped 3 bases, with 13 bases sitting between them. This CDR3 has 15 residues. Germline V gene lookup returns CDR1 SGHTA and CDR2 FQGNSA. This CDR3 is CASSLEWEAGYEQYF. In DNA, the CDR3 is TGTGCCAGCAGCTTAGAGTGGGAGGCAGGCTACGAGCAGTACTTC.

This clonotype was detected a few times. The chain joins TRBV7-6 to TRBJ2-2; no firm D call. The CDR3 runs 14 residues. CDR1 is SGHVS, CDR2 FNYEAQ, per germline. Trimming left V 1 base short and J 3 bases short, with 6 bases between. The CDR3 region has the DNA TGTGCCAGCAGCTTAGAAATAGACACCGGGGAGCTGTTTTTT. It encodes CASSLEIDTGELFF.

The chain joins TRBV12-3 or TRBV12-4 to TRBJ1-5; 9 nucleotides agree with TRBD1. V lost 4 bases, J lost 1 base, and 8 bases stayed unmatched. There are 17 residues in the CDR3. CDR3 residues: CASSSFPGTGSNQPQHF. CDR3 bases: TGTGCCAGCAGTTCTTTCCCCGGGACAGGGAGCAATCAGCCCCAGCATTTT.